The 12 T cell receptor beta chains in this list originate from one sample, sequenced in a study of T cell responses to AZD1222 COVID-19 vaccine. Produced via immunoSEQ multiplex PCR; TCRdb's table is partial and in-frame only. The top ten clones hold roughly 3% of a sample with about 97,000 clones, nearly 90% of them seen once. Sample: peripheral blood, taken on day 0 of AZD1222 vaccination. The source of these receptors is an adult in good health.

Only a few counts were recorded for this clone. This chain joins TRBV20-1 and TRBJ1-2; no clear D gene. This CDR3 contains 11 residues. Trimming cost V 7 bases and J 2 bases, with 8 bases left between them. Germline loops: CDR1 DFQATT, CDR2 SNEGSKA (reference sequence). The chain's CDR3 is CSVLLNYGYTF. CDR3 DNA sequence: TGCAGTGTTTTACTGAACTATGGCTACACCTTC.

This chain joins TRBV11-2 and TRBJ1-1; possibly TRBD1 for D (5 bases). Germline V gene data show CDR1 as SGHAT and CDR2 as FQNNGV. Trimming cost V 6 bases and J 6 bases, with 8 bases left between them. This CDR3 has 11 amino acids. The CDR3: CASRETAEAFF. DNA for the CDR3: TGTGCCAGCAGGGAGACAGCTGAAGCTTTCTTT.

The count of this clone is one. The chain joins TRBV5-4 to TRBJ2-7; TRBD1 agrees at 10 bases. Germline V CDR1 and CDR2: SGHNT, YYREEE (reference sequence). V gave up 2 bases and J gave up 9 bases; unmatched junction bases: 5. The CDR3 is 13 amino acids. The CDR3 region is CASSFDRGRAQYF. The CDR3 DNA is TGTGCCAGCAGCTTTGACAGGGGGCGTGCGCAGTACTTC.

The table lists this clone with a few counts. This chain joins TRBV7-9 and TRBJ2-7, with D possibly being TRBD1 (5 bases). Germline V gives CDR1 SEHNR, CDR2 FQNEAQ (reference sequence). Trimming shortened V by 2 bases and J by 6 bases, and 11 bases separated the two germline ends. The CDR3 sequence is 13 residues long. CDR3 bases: TGTGCCAGCAGCTTATCTGGGGCGGTCGAGCAGTACTTC. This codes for CASSLSGAVEQYF.

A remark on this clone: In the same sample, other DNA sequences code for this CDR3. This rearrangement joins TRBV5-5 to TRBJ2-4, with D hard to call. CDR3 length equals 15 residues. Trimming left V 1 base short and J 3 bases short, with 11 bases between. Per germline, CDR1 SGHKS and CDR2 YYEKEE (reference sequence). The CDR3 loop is CASSLYEQGKNIQYF. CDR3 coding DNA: TGTGCCAGCAGCTTGTACGAACAAGGCAAAAACATTCAGTACTTC.

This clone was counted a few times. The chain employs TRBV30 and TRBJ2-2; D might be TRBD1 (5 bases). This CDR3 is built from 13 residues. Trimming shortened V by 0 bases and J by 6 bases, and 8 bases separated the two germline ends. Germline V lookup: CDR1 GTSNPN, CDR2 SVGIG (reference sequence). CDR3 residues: CAWSVQDSGELFF. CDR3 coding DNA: TGTGCCTGGAGTGTACAGGATTCCGGGGAGCTGTTTTTT.

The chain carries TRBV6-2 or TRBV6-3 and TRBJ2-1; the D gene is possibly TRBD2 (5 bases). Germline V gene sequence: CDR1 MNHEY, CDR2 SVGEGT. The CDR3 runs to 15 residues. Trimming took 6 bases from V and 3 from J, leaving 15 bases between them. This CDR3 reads CASSAAHGVYNEQFF. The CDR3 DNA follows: TGTGCCAGCAGCGCAGCCCACGGGGTCTACAATGAGCAGTTCTTC.

The CDR3 region has the DNA TGCGCCAGCAGCTTGTCAAGGGGGCAGGAAAAACTGTTTTTT. It encodes CASSLSRGQEKLFF. The rearrangement joins TRBV5-1 to TRBJ1-4; 7 bases are shared with TRBD1. The CDR3 runs 14 residues. The ends lost 1 base at V and 8 bases at J; junction bases unmatched: 5. CDR1 and CDR2 from the germline V gene are SGHRS and YFSETQ.

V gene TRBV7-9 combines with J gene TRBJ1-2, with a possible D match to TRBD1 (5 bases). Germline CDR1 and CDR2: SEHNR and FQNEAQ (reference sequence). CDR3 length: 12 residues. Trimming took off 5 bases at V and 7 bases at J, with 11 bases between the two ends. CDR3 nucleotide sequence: TGTGCCAGCAGCCTGGGGCCGGGTGGCTACACCTTC. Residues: CASSLGPGGYTF.

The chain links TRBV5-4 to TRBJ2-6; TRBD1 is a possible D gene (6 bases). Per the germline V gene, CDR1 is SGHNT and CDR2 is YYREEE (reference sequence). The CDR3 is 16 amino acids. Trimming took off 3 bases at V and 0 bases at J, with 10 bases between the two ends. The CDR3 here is CASSSATGSGANVLTF. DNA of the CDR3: TGTGCCAGCAGCTCGGCGACAGGCTCTGGGGCCAACGTCCTGACTTTC.

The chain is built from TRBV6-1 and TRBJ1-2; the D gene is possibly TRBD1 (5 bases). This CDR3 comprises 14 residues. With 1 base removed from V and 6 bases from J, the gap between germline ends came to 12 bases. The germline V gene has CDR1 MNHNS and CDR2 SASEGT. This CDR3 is CASSEGGRVDGYTF. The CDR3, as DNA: TGTGCCAGCAGTGAAGGAGGCAGGGTTGATGGCTACACCTTC.

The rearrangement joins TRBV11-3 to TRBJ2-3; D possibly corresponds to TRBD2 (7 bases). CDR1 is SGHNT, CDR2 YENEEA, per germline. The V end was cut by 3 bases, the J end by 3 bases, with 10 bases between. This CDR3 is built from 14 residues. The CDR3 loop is CASSFEGGTDTQYF. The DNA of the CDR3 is TGTGCCAGCAGCTTTGAGGGGGGGACAGATACGCAGTATTTT. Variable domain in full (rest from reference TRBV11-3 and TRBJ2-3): EAGVVQSPRYKIIEKKQPVAFWCNPISGHNTLYWYLQNLGQGPELLIRYENEEAVDDSQLPKDRFSAERLKGVDSTLKIQPAELGDSAVYLCASSFEGGTDTQYFGPGTRLTVL.